This entry lists 20 T cell receptor beta chains sequenced from one sample in a study of T cell repertoires in cytomegalovirus infection. TCRdb re-called the reads with MiXCR, one entry per CDR3 protein. There are 100,000 to 150,000 distinct CDR3 sequences in the sample; 7% to 10% occur only once, and about 9.5% lies in the top ten. What was sequenced was PBMCs. All receptors come from a human donor in good health (CMV status not recorded). Some clones in this sample may be carry-over from other donors' samples.

This clonotype was detected many times. The chain carries TRBV5-1 and TRBJ1-2; 8 bases fit TRBD1. V was clipped by 5 bases and J by 4 bases; unmatched bases: 7. Germline V gives CDR1 SGHRS, CDR2 YFSETQ. This CDR3 has 14 amino acids. The CDR3 sequence is CASSPRTGSYGYTF. The DNA of the CDR3 is TGCGCCAGCAGTCCCCGGACAGGGTCCTATGGCTACACCTTC.

This clonotype appeared many times. This sequence joins TRBV28 and TRBJ1-4; no firm D call. V was cut by 2 bases and J by 8 bases, with 6 bases left in between. Germline V gene lookup returns CDR1 MDHEN and CDR2 SYDVKM. This CDR3 comprises 12 residues. CDR3 loop: CASSLTVEKLFF. Here the CDR3 DNA reads TGTGCCAGCAGTTTAACGGTGGAAAAACTGTTTTTT.

The CDR3 here is CASSHARAYGYTF. In DNA, the CDR3 is TGTGCCAGCAGCCACGCGAGGGCCTATGGCTACACCTTC. This chain joins TRBV5-4 and TRBJ1-2, with D hard to call. From germline, CDR1 is SGHNT and CDR2 YYREEE (reference sequence). There are 13 residues in the CDR3. Trimming shortened V by 4 bases and J by 4 bases, and 11 bases separated the two germline ends.

Ten or more counts support this clonotype. This chain connects TRBV20-1 to TRBJ2-1; D gene ambiguous. From germline, CDR1 is DFQATT and CDR2 SNEGSKA (reference sequence). The length of the CDR3 is 14 residues. Deletions cut 0 bases from V and 2 bases from J, with 8 bases between. CDR3 coding DNA: TGCAGTGCTAGAGAATGGCGGACCTACAATGAGCAGTTCTTC. Amino acid sequence: CSAREWRTYNEQFF.

The chain joins TRBV20-1 to TRBJ1-2; D is uncertain. The germline V gene has CDR1 DFQATT and CDR2 SNEGSKA (reference sequence). The CDR3 sequence is 11 residues long. The CDR3 protein is CSSDSGYGYTF. The CDR3 DNA reads as TGCAGCTCAGACTCAGGCTATGGCTACACCTTC.

A few counts support this clonotype. The V and J genes are TRBV15 and TRBJ1-4; D is unresolved. Germline CDR1 and CDR2: LNHNV and YYDKDF (reference sequence). V lost 3 bases to trimming and J lost 0 bases, with 11 bases between them. CDR3 length equals 16 residues. The DNA for the CDR3 is TGTGCCACCAGCAGCGGATGGAGCGCAACTAATGAAAAACTGTTTTTT. Protein product: CATSSGWSATNEKLFF. Complete variable domain (other parts from reference TRBV15 and TRBJ1-4): DAMVIQNPRYQVTQFGKPVTLSCSQTLNHNVMYWYQQKSSQAPKLLFHYYDKDFNNEADTPDNFQSRRPNTSFCFLDIRSPGLGDTAMYLCATSSGWSATNEKLFFGSGTQLSVL.

Ten or more counts support this clonotype. The chain combines TRBV5-6 with TRBJ2-3, with 9 bases lining up with TRBD1. The CDR3 loop spans 16 amino acids. V shed 4 bases and J 2 bases; nucleotides not matched to a gene: 8. Germline lookup yields CDR1 SGHDT and CDR2 YYEEEE. As DNA, the CDR3 is TGTGCCAGCAGCCCCGGGACAGGGAAAGTCACAGATACGCAGTATTTT. It encodes CASSPGTGKVTDTQYF.

Many counts were recorded for this clonotype. The chain employs TRBV4-2 and TRBJ1-1, with no clear D. Trimming left V 0 bases short and J 11 bases short, with 16 bases between. CDR3 length: 14 residues. Germline CDR1 is LGHNA and CDR2 is YNFKEQ. Written as DNA, the CDR3 is TGTGCCAGCAGCCAAGATATAAGGATCCAAGGGGCTTTCTTT. Protein: CASSQDIRIQGAFF.

This clonotype has at least ten counts. The chain combines TRBV7-9 with TRBJ1-6, with 7 bases lining up with TRBD1. The germline V gene has CDR1 SEHNR and CDR2 FQNEAQ (reference sequence). J gave up 13 bases and V 5 bases, and 14 bases lay outside the gene matches. The CDR3 loop spans 15 amino acids. Here the CDR3 DNA reads TGTGCCAGCAGCCACTCCGTAGGGGAACAGGGGCCCCTCCACTTT. It specifies CASSHSVGEQGPLHF.

This clonotype was seen at least ten times. V usage is TRBV7-2 and J usage is TRBJ2-2; 7 bases align to TRBD1. CDR1 and CDR2 from the germline V gene are SGHTA and FQGNSA. This CDR3 is 15 amino acids long. Trimming took 6 bases from V and 1 from J; bases not matched to a gene: 5. The CDR3 is CASRKDRLNTGELFF. As DNA, the CDR3 is TGTGCCAGCAGGAAGGACAGGCTGAACACCGGGGAGCTGTTTTTT.

The chain is built from TRBV5-1 and TRBJ2-3, with TRBD2 matching 7 bases. The CDR3 extends over 16 amino acids. CDR1 is SGHRS and CDR2 is YFSETQ in the germline V gene. V trimming: 3 bases; J trimming: 4 bases; junction bases outside the gene matches: 11. The CDR3 DNA sequence: TGCGCCAGCAGCTCGGGAGGCCCACCCCGTGCAGATACGCAGTATTTT. Its protein is CASSSGGPPRADTQYF.

With regard to this clonotype: A much larger clonotype is one base distant, so this may be a read error. In nucleotides, the CDR3 is TGTGCCACCAGCAGAGGTGGCCTGGGGGTCACAGATACGCAGTATTTT. Protein sequence: CATSRGGLGVTDTQYF. J is TRBJ2-3 and V is TRBV15; possibly TRBD1 or TRBD2 for D (5 bases each). V was cut by 1 base and J by 2 bases, with 13 bases left in between. The CDR3 runs to 16 residues. Germline V lookup: CDR1 LNHNV, CDR2 YYDKDF (reference sequence).

J is TRBJ2-3 and V is TRBV5-6, with D perhaps TRBD1 (6 bases). This CDR3 contains 16 residues. V was pared by 1 base and J by 5 bases, with 17 bases between. In germline, CDR1 is SGHDT, CDR2 YYEEEE. The CDR3 region is CASSLSGAGAQDTQYF. In DNA form, the CDR3 reads TGTGCCAGCAGCTTGAGTGGGGCAGGGGCTCAAGATACGCAGTATTTT.

This clonotype came up many times. The CDR3 bases are TGTGCCAGCAGGATCGGGGGAAGCTCCTACAATGAGCAGTTCTTC. This gives the protein CASRIGGSSYNEQFF. The rearrangement links TRBV28 to TRBJ2-1; D might be TRBD2 (6 bases). This CDR3 has 15 amino acids. Germline CDR1 is MDHEN and CDR2 is SYDVKM. Trimming took off 6 bases at V and 0 bases at J, with 12 bases between the two ends. Looking up the rest from reference TRBV28 and TRBJ2-1 gives the full variable domain: DVKVTQSSRYLVKRTGEKVFLECVQDMDHENMFWYRQDPGLGLRLIYFSYDVKMKEKGDIPEGYSVSREKKERFSLILESASTNQTSMYLCASRIGGSSYNEQFFGPGTRLTVL.

This clonotype was counted a few times. This chain joins TRBV19 and TRBJ1-6, with a possible D match to TRBD1 (5 bases). V gave up 11 bases and J gave up 7 bases, with 15 bases separating them. This CDR3 has 13 residues. CDR1 LNHDA and CDR2 SQIVND come from the germline V gene (reference sequence). The CDR3 DNA sequence: TGTGCCGCAGGGAGGGTAGCGAATTCACCCCTCCACTTT. Protein: CAAGRVANSPLHF.

V is TRBV7-9 and J is TRBJ1-1, with D possibly being TRBD1 (6 bases). Germline assignment: CDR1 SEHNR and CDR2 FQNEAQ (reference sequence). This CDR3 has 16 residues. V was trimmed by 5 bases and J by 8 bases, leaving 24 bases between them. The CDR3: CASSQQDSTGSLEAFF. In DNA form, the CDR3 reads TGTGCCAGCAGCCAACAGGATTCCACAGGGTCACTCGAAGCTTTCTTT.

V is TRBV29-1 and J is TRBJ2-3, with 10 bases lining up with TRBD2. The CDR3 loop spans 17 amino acids. Germline values: CDR1 SQVTM, CDR2 ANQGSEA. Trimming cost V 1 base and J 2 bases; bases outside gene matches: 9. CDR3 coding DNA: TGCAGCGTTGAAGGGGGTGCTAGCGGGGGACCCACAGATACGCAGTATTTT. It codes for CSVEGGASGGPTDTQYF.

This clonotype was recorded at least ten times. The J gene is TRBJ1-5, the V gene TRBV2; D call uncertain. The V gene lost 1 base and the J gene lost 0 bases, with 7 bases spanning the gap. CDR1 SNHLY and CDR2 FYNNEI come from the germline V gene. The CDR3 covers 15 residues. CDR3 coding DNA: TGTGCCAGCAGTGAAGAGGAGGTTAGCAATCAGCCCCAGCATTTT. It specifies CASSEEEVSNQPQHF.

This clonotype was counted ten times or more. The CDR3 here is CASSPRQGGTGELFF. CDR3 DNA sequence: TGTGCCAGCAGCCCCCGACAGGGCGGCACCGGGGAGCTGTTTTTT. The V and J genes are TRBV7-2 and TRBJ2-2; 7 bases align to TRBD1. The germline gives CDR1 SGHTA, CDR2 FQGNSA. Losses at the gene ends were 5 bases for V and 4 bases for J; bases not matched to a gene: 7. This CDR3 comprises 15 residues.

This clonotype was seen ten or more times. CDR3 amino acids: CAISKGQGPNQPQHF. The CDR3, as DNA: TGTGCCATCAGCAAAGGACAGGGGCCGAATCAGCCCCAGCATTTT. The rearrangement links TRBV10-3 to TRBJ1-5; TRBD1 matches 9 bases. V dropped 6 bases and J dropped 4; count of bases not matched to a gene: 7. The germline V gene encodes CDR1 ENHRY and CDR2 SYGVKD. CDR3 size: 15 residues.